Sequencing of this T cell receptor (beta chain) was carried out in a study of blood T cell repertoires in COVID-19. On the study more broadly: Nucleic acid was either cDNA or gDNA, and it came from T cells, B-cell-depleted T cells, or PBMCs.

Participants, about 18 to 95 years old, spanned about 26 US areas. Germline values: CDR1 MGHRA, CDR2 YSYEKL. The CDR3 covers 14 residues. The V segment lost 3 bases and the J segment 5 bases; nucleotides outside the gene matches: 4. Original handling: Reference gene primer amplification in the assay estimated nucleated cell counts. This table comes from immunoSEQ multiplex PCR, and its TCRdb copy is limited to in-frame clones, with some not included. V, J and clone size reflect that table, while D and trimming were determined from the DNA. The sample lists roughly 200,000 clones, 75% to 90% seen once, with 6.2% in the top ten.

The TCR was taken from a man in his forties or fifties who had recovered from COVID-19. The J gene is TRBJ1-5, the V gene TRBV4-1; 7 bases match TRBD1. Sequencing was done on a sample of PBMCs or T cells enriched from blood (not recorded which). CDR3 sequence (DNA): TGCGCCAGCAGCCACCGACAGGGATATCAGCCCCAGCATTTT. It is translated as CASSHRQGYQPQHF.